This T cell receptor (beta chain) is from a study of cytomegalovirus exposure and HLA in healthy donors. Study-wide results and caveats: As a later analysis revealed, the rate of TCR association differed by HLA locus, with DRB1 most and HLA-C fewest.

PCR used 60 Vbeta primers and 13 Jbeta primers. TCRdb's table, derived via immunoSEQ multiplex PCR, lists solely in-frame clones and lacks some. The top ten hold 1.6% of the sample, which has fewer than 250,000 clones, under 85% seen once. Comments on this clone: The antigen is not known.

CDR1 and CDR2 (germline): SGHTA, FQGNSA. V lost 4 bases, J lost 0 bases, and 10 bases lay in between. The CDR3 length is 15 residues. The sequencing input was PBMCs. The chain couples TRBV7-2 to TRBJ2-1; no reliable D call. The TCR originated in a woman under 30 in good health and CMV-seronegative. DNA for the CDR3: TGTGCCAGCAGCTCCAGCGCAAGCTCCTACAATGAGCAGTTCTTC. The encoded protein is CASSSSASSYNEQFF.